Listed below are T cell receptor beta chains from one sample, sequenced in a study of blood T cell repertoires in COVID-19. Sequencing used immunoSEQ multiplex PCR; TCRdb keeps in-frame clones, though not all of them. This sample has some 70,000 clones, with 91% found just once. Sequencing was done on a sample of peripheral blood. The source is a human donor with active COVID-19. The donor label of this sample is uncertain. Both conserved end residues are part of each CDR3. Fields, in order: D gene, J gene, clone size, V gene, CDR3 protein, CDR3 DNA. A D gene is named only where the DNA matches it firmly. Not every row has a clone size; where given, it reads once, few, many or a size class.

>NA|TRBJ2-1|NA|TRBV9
CASSAGGTRANNEQFF
TGTGCCAGCAGCGCAGGGGGGACAAGAGCCAACAATGAGCAGTTCTTC
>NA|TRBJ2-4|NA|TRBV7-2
CASSFGIAKNIQYF
TGTGCCAGCAGCTTTGGCATAGCCAAAAACATTCAGTACTTC
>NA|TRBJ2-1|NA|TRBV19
CASSIPTVRLRLVF
TGTGCCAGTAGTATACCGACAGTTCGCCTCCGACTGGTCTTC
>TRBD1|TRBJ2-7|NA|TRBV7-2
CASTDRGTGSYEQYF
TGTGCCAGCACCGACCGCGGGACAGGGTCCTACGAGCAGTACTTC
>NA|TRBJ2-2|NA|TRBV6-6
CASSYPAGVGELFF
TGTGCCAGCAGTTACCCCGCCGGGGTCGGGGAGCTGTTTTTT
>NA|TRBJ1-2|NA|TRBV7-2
CASSSSYGYTF
TGTGCCAGCAGCTCCTCCTATGGCTACACCTTC
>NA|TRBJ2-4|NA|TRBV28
CASAPSGGRGLNVKNIQYF
TGTGCCAGCGCACCCTCGGGGGGACGGGGGCTAAACGTCAAAAACATTCAGTACTTC
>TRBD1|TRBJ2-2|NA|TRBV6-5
CADRQGGSGELFF
TGTGCCGACCGACAGGGTGGGTCCGGGGAGCTGTTTTTT
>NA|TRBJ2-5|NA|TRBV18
CASSEQETQYF
TGTGCCAGCTCAGAGCAAGAGACCCAGTACTTC
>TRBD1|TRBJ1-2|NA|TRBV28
CASSRQGKRANYGYTF
TGTGCCAGCAGTCGACAGGGAAAAAGGGCTAACTATGGCTACACCTTC
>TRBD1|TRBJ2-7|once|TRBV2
CASSPTGGNPYEQYF
TGTGCCAGCAGTCCTACAGGGGGGAACCCCTACGAGCAGTACTTC
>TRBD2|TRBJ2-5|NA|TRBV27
CASSYAGGDGETQYF
TGTGCCAGCAGTTATGCGGGGGGAGACGGGGAGACCCAGTACTTC
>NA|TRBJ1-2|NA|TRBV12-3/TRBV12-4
CASSPGFGYTF
TGTGCCAGCAGTCCAGGGTTTGGCTACACCTTC
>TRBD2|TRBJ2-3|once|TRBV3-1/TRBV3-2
CASSPLAGGHTDTQYF
TGTGCCAGCAGCCCCCTAGCGGGAGGACACACAGATACGCAGTATTTT
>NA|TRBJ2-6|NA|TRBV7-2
CASSTPSGSGANVLTF
TGTGCCAGCAGCACCCCCTCGGGCTCTGGGGCCAACGTCCTGACTTTC
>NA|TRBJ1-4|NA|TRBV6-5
CASSSGTLGGEKLFF
TGTGCCAGCAGTTCTGGGACACTAGGTGGTGAAAAACTGTTTTTT
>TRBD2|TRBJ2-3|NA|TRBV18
CASSLLAATDTQYF
TGTGCCAGCTCACTACTAGCGGCAACAGATACGCAGTATTTT
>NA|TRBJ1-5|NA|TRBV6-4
CASSAFGNQPQHF
TGTGCCAGCAGTGCGTTTGGCAATCAGCCCCAGCATTTT
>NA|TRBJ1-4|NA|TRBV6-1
CASSEVERQNEKLFF
TGTGCCAGCAGTGAAGTTGAAAGACAGAATGAAAAACTGTTTTTT
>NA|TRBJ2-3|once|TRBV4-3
CASSGGSFTDTQYF
TGCGCCAGCAGCGGGGGGTCTTTCACAGATACGCAGTATTTT
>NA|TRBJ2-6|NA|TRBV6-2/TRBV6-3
CASSMEGAGANVLTF
TGTGCCAGCAGCATGGAGGGAGCTGGGGCCAACGTCCTGACTTTC
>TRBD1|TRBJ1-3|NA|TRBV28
CASRVGTAGNTIYF
TGTGCCAGCAGAGTTGGGACAGCTGGAAACACCATATATTTT
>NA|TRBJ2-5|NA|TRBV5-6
CASSPVSQETQYF
TGTGCCAGCAGCCCCGTCAGTCAGGAGACCCAGTACTTC
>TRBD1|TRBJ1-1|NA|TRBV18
CASSPLQGGTEAFF
TGTGCCAGCTCACCACTCCAGGGGGGTACTGAAGCTTTCTTT
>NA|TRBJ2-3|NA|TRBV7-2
CASSLEPGFPTDTQYF
TGTGCCAGCAGCTTAGAACCAGGGTTTCCCACAGATACGCAGTATTTT
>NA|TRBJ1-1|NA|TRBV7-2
CASSADRNTEAFF
TGTGCCAGCAGCGCGGACAGGAACACTGAAGCTTTCTTT
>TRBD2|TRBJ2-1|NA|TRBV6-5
CASSYRASGRGGEQFF
TGTGCCAGCAGTTACCGCGCTAGCGGGAGAGGGGGTGAGCAGTTCTTC
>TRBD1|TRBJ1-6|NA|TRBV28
CASSSTGQGNSPLHF
TGTGCCAGCAGTTCAACGGGACAGGGGAATTCACCCCTCCACTTT
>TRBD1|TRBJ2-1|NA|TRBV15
CATSRELQGANEQFF
TGTGCCACCAGCAGAGAATTACAGGGGGCTAATGAGCAGTTCTTC
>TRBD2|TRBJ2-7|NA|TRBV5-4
CASSPTSGTSYEQYF
TGTGCCAGCAGCCCGACTAGCGGGACCTCCTACGAGCAGTACTTC
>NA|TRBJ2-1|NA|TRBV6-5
CASSYDWASGEQFF
TGTGCCAGCAGTTATGATTGGGCATCGGGGGAGCAGTTCTTC
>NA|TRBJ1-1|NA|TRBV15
CATSRSDSMNTEAFF
TGTGCCACCAGCAGATCCGACAGCATGAACACTGAAGCTTTCTTT
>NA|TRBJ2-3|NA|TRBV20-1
CSSYTGDTQYF
TGCAGTTCTTATACGGGAGATACGCAGTATTTT
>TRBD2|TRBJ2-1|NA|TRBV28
CASNTLLAGGWNEQFF
TGTGCCAGCAATACCCTATTAGCGGGAGGGTGGAATGAGCAGTTCTTC
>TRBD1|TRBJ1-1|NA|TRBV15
CATGPGTGALVAFF
TGTGCCACCGGGCCGGGGACAGGGGCTCTGGTAGCTTTCTTT
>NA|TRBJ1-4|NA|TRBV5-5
CASNYLTTNEKLFF
TGTGCCAGCAACTACCTTACAACTAATGAAAAACTGTTTTTT
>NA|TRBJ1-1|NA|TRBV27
CASSSRRGNTEAFF
TGTGCCAGCAGTTCGCGCAGGGGTAACACTGAAGCTTTCTTT
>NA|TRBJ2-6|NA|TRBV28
CASSLFERQALLSGANVLTF
TGTGCCAGCAGTTTGTTCGAGAGACAGGCTCTTCTCTCTGGGGCCAACGTCCTGACTTTC
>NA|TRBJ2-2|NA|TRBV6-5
CASGYSFSGLTGELFF
TGTGCCAGCGGTTACAGCTTTTCTGGGCTTACCGGGGAGCTGTTTTTT
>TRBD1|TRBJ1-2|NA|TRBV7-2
CASSSEPGQYGYTF
TGTGCCAGCAGCTCCGAACCGGGACAGTATGGCTACACCTTC
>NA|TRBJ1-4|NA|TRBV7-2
CASSLGSSAKKLFF
TGTGCCAGCAGCTTAGGGTCCTCCGCGAAAAAACTGTTTTTT
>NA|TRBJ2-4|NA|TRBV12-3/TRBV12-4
CASSHKNIQYF
TGTGCCAGCAGCCACAAAAACATTCAGTACTTC
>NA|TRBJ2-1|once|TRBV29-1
CSVYDLVSYNEQFF
TGCAGCGTTTATGACTTAGTCTCCTACAATGAGCAGTTCTTC
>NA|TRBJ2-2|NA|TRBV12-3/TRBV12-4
CASSLGGAGELFF
TGTGCCAGCAGTTTAGGGGGGGCCGGGGAGCTGTTTTTT
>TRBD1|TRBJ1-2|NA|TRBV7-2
CASSLGGQGYGYTF
TGTGCCAGCAGCTTAGGGGGACAGGGATACGGCTACACCTTC
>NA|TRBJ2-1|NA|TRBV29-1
CSFGTEILARNEQFF
TGCAGCTTCGGAACCGAGATCCTAGCGCGCAATGAGCAGTTCTTC
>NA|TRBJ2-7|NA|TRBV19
CASSFGENYEQYF
TGTGCCAGTAGTTTCGGAGAGAACTACGAGCAGTACTTC
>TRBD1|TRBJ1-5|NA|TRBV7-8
CASSPNRTGPYQPQHF
TGTGCCAGCAGCCCGAACCGGACAGGGCCCTATCAGCCCCAGCATTTT
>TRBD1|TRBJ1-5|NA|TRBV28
CASSETGLVNQPQHF
TGTGCCAGCAGTGAGACAGGGCTAGTCAATCAGCCCCAGCATTTT
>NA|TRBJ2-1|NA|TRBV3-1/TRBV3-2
CASSLRTANNEQFF
TGTGCCAGCAGCCTTAGGACAGCCAACAATGAGCAGTTCTTC
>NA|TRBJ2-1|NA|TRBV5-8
CASSTWGAEYNEQFF
TGTGCCAGCAGCACCTGGGGAGCGGAGTACAATGAGCAGTTCTTC
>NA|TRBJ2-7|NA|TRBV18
CASSRPGSYEQYF
TGTGCCAGCTCAAGGCCGGGTTCCTACGAGCAGTACTTC
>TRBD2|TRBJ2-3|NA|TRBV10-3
CAISIEAGVLRQEDTQYF
TGTGCCATCAGTATTGAAGCGGGAGTTCTACGGCAGGAAGATACGCAGTATTTT
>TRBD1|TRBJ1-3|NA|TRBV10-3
CAISPQGTGNTIYF
TGTGCCATCAGCCCACAGGGGACTGGAAACACCATATATTTT
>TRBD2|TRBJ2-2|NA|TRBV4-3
CASSQEGGSRTGELFF
TGCGCCAGCAGCCAAGAGGGGGGGAGTCGGACCGGGGAGCTGTTTTTT
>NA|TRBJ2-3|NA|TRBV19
CASSIPSRRGDTQYF
TGTGCCAGTAGTATTCCTAGCAGGAGGGGAGATACGCAGTATTTT
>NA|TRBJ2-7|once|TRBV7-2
CASSLAGRGVPYEQYF
TGTGCCAGCAGCTTAGCGGGCAGGGGGGTTCCCTACGAGCAGTACTTC